These T cell receptor beta chains were read from a single sample in a study of blood T cell repertoires in COVID-19. Assay used: immunoSEQ multiplex PCR; TCRdb lists only in-frame clones, some missing. The table lists 250,000 to 300,000 clones, 88% of them singletons. The sequenced material came from peripheral blood. The receptors here all came from a woman aged 25-40 years with COVID-19, enrolled during active disease. Both conserved end residues are part of each CDR3. The order of the fields is V gene, J gene, CDR3 protein.

TRBV6-4	TRBJ2-2	CASSADPSGTGELFF
TRBV7-2	TRBJ2-7	CASSFTSGPYEQYF
TRBV28	TRBJ1-1	CASQGYTEAFF
TRBV5-1	TRBJ2-3	CASRGQGTDTQYF
TRBV5-1	TRBJ2-1	CASSFASFEQFF
TRBV14	TRBJ2-2	CASSHFLTLGLCFRQGTDSGELFF
TRBV10-1	TRBJ2-1	CASSPAGNSYNEQFF
TRBV5-4	TRBJ2-5	CASSLPDWNQETQYF
TRBV6-2/TRBV6-3	TRBJ1-2	CASSFTGTGTYGYTF
TRBV4-1	TRBJ2-3	CASSQVQGAGTDTQYF